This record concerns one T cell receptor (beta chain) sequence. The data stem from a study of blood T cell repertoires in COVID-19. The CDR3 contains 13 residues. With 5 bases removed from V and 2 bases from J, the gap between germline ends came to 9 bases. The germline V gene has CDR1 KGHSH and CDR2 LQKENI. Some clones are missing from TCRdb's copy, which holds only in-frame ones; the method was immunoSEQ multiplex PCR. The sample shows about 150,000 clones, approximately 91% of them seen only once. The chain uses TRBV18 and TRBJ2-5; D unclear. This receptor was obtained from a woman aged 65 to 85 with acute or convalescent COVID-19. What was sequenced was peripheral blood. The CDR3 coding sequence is TGTGCCAGCTCAATTTCCCGTCAAGAGACCCAGTACTTC. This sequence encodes CASSISRQETQYF.